This TCR beta chain was sequenced for a study of cytomegalovirus exposure and HLA in healthy donors. Overall study: Genetic ancestry analysis placed over 65% of the 398 donors that were genotyped in the Caucasian-associated cluster.

Germline CDR1 and CDR2: MNHNS and SASEGT. The CDR3 extends over 15 amino acids. Vbeta (60) and Jbeta (13) primers were used in the PCR. The method was immunoSEQ multiplex PCR; TCRdb's version includes in-frame clones alone and lacks a portion of them. The sample contains about 150,000 clones, around 78% of which appear only once. The chain has TRBV6-1 and TRBJ2-5, with 7 bases lining up with TRBD1. The assigned J gene may be wrong: the sequence end matches TRBJ2-7 better. Sequenced: PBMCs. The sequence was obtained from a female donor in good health and CMV-seropositive. CDR3 coding DNA: TGTGCCAGCATTAGAAGGACAGGTAGCTCCTACGAGCAGTACTTC. This codes for CASIRRTGSSYEQYF.